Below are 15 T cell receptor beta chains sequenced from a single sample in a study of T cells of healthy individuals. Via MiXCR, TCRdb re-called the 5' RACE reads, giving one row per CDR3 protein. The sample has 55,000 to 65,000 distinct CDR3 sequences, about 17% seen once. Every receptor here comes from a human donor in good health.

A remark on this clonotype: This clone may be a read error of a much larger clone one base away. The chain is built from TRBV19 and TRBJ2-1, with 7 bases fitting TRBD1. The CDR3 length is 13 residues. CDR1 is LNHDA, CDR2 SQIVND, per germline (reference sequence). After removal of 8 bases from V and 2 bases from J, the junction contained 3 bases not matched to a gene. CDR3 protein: CASEQGTYNEQFF. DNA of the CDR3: TGTGCCAGTGAACAGGGGACCTACAATGAGCAGTTCTTC.

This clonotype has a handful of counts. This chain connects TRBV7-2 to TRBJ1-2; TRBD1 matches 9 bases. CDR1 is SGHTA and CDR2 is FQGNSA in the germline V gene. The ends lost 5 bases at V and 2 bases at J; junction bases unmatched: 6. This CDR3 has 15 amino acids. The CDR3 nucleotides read TGTGCCAGCAGCCCGACAGGGGGGACGAACTATGGCTACACCTTC. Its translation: CASSPTGGTNYGYTF.

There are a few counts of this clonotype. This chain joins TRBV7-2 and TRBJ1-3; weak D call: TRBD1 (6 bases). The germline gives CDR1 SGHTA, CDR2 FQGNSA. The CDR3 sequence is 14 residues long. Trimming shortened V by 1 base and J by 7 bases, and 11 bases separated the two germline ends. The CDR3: CASSLGGPPNTIYF. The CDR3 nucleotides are TGTGCCAGCAGCTTAGGGGGGCCCCCGAACACCATATATTTT. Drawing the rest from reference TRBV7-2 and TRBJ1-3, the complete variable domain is GAGVSQSPSNKVTEKGKDVELRCDPISGHTALYWYRQSLGQGLEFLIYFQGNSAPDKSGLPSDRFSAERTGGSVSTLTIQRTQQEDSAVYLCASSLGGPPNTIYFGEGSWLTVV.

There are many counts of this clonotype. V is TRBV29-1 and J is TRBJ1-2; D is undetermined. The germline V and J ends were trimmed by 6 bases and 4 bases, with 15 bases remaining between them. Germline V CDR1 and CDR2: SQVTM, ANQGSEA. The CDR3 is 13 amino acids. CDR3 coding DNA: TGCAGCGTCCAGAAAGAAGGTGGCTATGGCTACACCTTC. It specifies CSVQKEGGYGYTF.

For the CDR3, the DNA is TGCGCCAGCAGACTAACCGGGACAGGGGAAGAGACCCAGTACTTC. Its protein is CASRLTGTGEETQYF. The chain links TRBV4-1 to TRBJ2-5, with TRBD1 matching over 10 bases. The germline CDR1 and CDR2 sequences are MGHRA and YSYEKL. V was clipped by 6 bases and J by 3 bases; unmatched bases: 7. The CDR3 runs 15 residues.

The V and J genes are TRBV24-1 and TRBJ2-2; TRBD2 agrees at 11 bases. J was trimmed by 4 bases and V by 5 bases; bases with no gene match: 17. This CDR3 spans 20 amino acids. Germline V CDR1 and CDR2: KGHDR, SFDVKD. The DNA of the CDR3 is TGTGCCACCAGTGCAACTCGATGGGTAGCGGGGGGGCCGGGCACCGGGGAGCTGTTTTTT. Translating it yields CATSATRWVAGGPGTGELFF.

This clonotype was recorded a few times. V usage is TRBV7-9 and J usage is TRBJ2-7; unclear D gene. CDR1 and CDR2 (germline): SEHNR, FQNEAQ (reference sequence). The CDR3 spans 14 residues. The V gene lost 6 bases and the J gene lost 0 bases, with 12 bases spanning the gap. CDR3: CASSLSTSSYEQYF. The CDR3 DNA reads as TGTGCCAGCAGTCTCTCTACTTCCTCCTACGAGCAGTACTTC.

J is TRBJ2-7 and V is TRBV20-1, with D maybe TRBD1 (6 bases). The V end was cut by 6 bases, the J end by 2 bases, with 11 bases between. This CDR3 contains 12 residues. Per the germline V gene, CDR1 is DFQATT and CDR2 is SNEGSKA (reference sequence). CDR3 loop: CSARTETYEQYF. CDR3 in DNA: TGCAGTGCCAGGACAGAGACCTACGAGCAGTACTTC.

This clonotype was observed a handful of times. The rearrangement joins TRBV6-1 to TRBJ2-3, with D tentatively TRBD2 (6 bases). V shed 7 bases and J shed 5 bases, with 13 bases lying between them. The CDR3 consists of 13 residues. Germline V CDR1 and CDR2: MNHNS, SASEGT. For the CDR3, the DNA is TGTGCCAGCAAGACTAGAATTAAAGATACGCAGTATTTT. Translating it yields CASKTRIKDTQYF.

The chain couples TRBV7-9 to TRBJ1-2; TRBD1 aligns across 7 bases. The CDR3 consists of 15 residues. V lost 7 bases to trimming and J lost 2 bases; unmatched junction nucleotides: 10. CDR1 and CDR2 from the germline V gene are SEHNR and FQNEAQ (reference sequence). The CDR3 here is CASKPMRQGNYGYTF. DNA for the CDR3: TGTGCCAGCAAACCCATGAGACAGGGAAACTATGGCTACACCTTC.

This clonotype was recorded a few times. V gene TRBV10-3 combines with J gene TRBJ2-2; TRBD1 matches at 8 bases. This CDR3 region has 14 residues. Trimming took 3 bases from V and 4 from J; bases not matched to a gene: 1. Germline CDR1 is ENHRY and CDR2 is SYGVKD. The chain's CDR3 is CAISETGGTGELFF. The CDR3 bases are TGTGCCATCAGTGAAACAGGGGGCACCGGGGAGCTGTTTTTT.

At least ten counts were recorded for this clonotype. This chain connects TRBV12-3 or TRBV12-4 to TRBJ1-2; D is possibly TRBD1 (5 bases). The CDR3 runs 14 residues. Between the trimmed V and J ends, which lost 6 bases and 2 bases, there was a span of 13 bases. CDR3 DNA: TGTGCCAGCAGATCGGGGGGAGGGAACTATGGCTACACCTTC. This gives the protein CASRSGGGNYGYTF.

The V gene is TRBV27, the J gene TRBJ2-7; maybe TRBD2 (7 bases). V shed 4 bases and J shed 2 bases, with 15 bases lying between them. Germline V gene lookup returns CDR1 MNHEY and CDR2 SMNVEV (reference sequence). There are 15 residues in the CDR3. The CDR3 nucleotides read TGTGCCAGCAGTTCCTCGGGGGCGGGAGCCTACGAGCAGTACTTC. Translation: CASSSSGAGAYEQYF.

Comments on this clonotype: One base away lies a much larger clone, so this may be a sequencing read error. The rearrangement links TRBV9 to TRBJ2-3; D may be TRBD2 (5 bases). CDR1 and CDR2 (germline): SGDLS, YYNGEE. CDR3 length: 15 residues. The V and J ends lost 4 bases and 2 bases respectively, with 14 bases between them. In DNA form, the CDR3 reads TGTGCCAGCAGCACATCGCCCGGGAACACAGATACGCAGTATTTT. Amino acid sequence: CASSTSPGNTDTQYF.

This CDR3 is CASSLNLQGKDQHF. The CDR3 DNA reads as TGTGCCAGCAGCCTCAACCTGCAGGGCAAGGACCAGCATTTT. The chain employs TRBV3-1 and TRBJ1-5, with a possible D match to TRBD1 (5 bases). Trimming removed 4 bases from V and 12 bases from J, with 19 bases in between. CDR3 length equals 14 residues. Germline V gives CDR1 LGHDT, CDR2 YNNKEL (reference sequence).